Sequencing of this TCR beta chain was carried out in a study of Ad26.COV2.S vaccination and SARS-CoV-2 variants. Findings of the study overall: Higher spike-specific TCR breadth was found in vaccine recipients than in placebo recipients. Once vaccination had occurred, spike-specific CD8+ and CD4+ T cell responses reportedly showed substantial breadth.

The ends were cut back, 6 bases at V and 0 bases at J, with 9 bases in the middle. This CDR3 is built from 14 residues. As to treatment: around 19 received Ad26.COV2.S at low or high dose, single or two shots; roughly five received placebo; per-sample allocation not given. Samples were taken on day 63 after the first vaccine or placebo injection. In Boston, the donor was an adult between 18-55 years of age. As to this clone: Its antigen is unidentified.

This table comes from immunoSEQ multiplex PCR, and its TCRdb copy is limited to in-frame clones, with some not included. The repertoire holds roughly 380,000 clones, with around nine tenths as singletons. This specimen consisted of peripheral blood, obtained in a trial of Ad26.COV2.S vaccine versus placebo. This TCR derives from a person aged 18-65 years who received the Ad26.COV2.S COVID-19 vaccine or a placebo. The rearrangement links TRBV5-3 to TRBJ2-2; D is uncertain. TRBV5-3 is an ORF, with its function uncertain. The CDR3 sequence is CARICLPNTGELFF. The DNA of the CDR3 is TGTGCCAGAATTTGCCTACCGAACACCGGGGAGCTGTTTTTT.